The 18 T cell receptor beta chains given below trace back to one sample, sequenced in a study of T-cell reconstitution after alpha-beta-depleted transplantation in children. The library targeted TCRbeta and was prepared with unique molecular identifiers. TCRdb re-called the PCR reads through MiXCR, storing one row per CDR3 protein. The sample includes 480,000 or so distinct CDR3 sequences, about 10% of them seen just once. The input for sequencing was PBMCs, taken before TCRalphabeta/CD19-depleted stem cell transplant. The receptor set was obtained from a child aged 2 to 9 with inherited bone marrow failure, due to receive a stem cell transplant.

In its sample, this clonotype was seen many times. The rearrangement joins TRBV12-3 or TRBV12-4 to TRBJ1-6, with a tentative D call TRBD1 (6 bases). This CDR3 has 12 amino acids. V was clipped by 4 bases and J by 10 bases, with 8 bases between them. The chain's CDR3 is CASSSQGSPLHF. CDR3 nucleotides: TGTGCCAGCAGTTCACAGGGATCACCCCTCCACTTT.

The rearrangement links TRBV19 to TRBJ1-1; D gene ambiguous. Germline assignment: CDR1 LNHDA and CDR2 SQIVND (reference sequence). Trimming cost V 6 bases and J 4 bases, with 12 bases left between them. This CDR3 region has 13 residues. The CDR3 sequence: CASRSLLGTEAFF. CDR3 in DNA: TGTGCCAGTAGAAGCCTGCTGGGCACTGAAGCTTTCTTT.

This clonotype was observed at least ten times. At one end, the junction sequence differs from germline, possibly due to a read error. This chain links TRBV27 with TRBJ2-3, with 7 bases lining up with TRBD2. This CDR3 has 14 residues. CDR1 and CDR2 from the germline V gene are MNHEY and SMNVEV (reference sequence). The CDR3 bases are TGTTCCAGCAGTTTAATGCTAGCGGCAGATACGCAGTATTTT. Its protein is CSSSLMLAADTQYF.

This clonotype was recorded many times. The CDR3 loop is CASSYTPGVGAFF. The CDR3 coding sequence is TGTGCCAGCAGCTACACACCGGGCGTTGGAGCTTTCTTT. V usage is TRBV6-5 and J usage is TRBJ1-1, with D unresolved. V was shortened by 6 bases and J by 10 bases, with 18 bases between the two germline ends. This CDR3 region has 13 residues. Germline assignment: CDR1 MNHEY and CDR2 SVGAGI.

A remark on this clonotype: A clone one base away is much larger, so this may be a read error. The chain is built from TRBV12-3 or TRBV12-4 and TRBJ2-2; D possibly uses TRBD1 or TRBD2 (5 bases each). The V end lost 6 bases, the J end lost 9 bases, and 11 bases lay between the germline ends. This CDR3 has 12 residues. The CDR3 DNA sequence: TGTGCCAGCAGGTTGGGGACCTGGGAGCTGTTTTTT. This sequence encodes CASRLGTWELFF.

The V and J genes are TRBV20-1 and TRBJ2-1; 9 bases are shared with TRBD2. This CDR3 spans 19 amino acids. Germline CDR1 reads DFQATT; CDR2 reads SNEGSKA (reference sequence). V dropped 0 bases and J dropped 6; count of bases not matched to a gene: 18. Here the CDR3 reads CSARDPFSRREGLGNEQFF. The CDR3 DNA sequence: TGCAGTGCTAGAGATCCGTTTTCTCGGCGGGAGGGCCTGGGCAATGAGCAGTTCTTC.

This clonotype was detected many times. As DNA, the CDR3 is TGTGCCACCAGCAGAGATTACACCGGGGGTGGGGGTTATGAGCAGTTCTTC. Translation: CATSRDYTGGGGYEQFF. This rearrangement joins TRBV15 to TRBJ2-1; TRBD2 might be the D (6 bases). Germline-derived CDR1 and CDR2 are LNHNV and YYDKDF (reference sequence). The CDR3 totals 17 residues. The V gene lost 0 bases and the J gene lost 8 bases, with 20 bases spanning the gap.

This clonotype was found many times. The V gene is TRBV29-1, the J gene TRBJ2-2; 8 bases map to TRBD2. The CDR3 covers 16 residues. V shed 1 base, J shed 0 bases, and the junction held 4 bases outside the gene matches. The germline V gene has CDR1 SQVTM and CDR2 ANQGSEA. In nucleotides, the CDR3 is TGCAGCGTTGAAGGGAAGGGACTAGCGAACACCGGGGAGCTGTTTTTT. Translated: CSVEGKGLANTGELFF.

The V and J genes are TRBV6-2 or TRBV6-3 and TRBJ2-1; 14 nucleotides align to TRBD2. Germline trimming cut 6 bases from V and 0 bases from J; bases unmatched to any gene: 10. CDR1 is MNHEY and CDR2 is SVGEGT in the germline V gene. The CDR3 has 19 residues. CDR3 residues: CASRRGAGTSGGSYNEQFF. CDR3 nucleotides: TGTGCCAGCAGGCGAGGGGCCGGGACTAGCGGGGGCTCCTACAATGAGCAGTTCTTC.

This clonotype was seen a few times. The CDR3 region has the DNA TGTGCCAGCACCAGAGGGAGGGCCCCGGATACGCAGTATTTT. Its translation is CASTRGRAPDTQYF. The chain is built from TRBV12-3 or TRBV12-4 and TRBJ2-3; 7 bases are shared with TRBD2. CDR3 length equals 14 residues. Trimming cost V 7 bases and J 6 bases; bases outside gene matches: 10.

This clonotype was counted ten times or more. J is TRBJ1-1 and V is TRBV27, with a weak D call TRBD1 (5 bases). Looked up from germline, CDR1 is MNHEY and CDR2 is SMNVEV (reference sequence). The CDR3 covers 13 residues. Trimming cost V 6 bases and J 1 base, with 9 bases left between them. As DNA, the CDR3 is TGTGCCAGCAGCCGTCAGGGGAACACTGAAGCTTTCTTT. This translates into CASSRQGNTEAFF.

In this sample, this clonotype turned up once. This may be a read error, as it is one base from a much larger clone. The chain couples TRBV12-3 or TRBV12-4 to TRBJ2-2; 11 bases align to TRBD2. The CDR3 has 17 amino acids. CDR3 protein: CAISSLPTSGTPGELFF. CDR3 bases: TGTGCCATCAGTTCTCTACCGACTAGCGGGACTCCCGGGGAGCTGTTTTTT.

This clonotype showed up many times. The chain carries TRBV20-1 and TRBJ1-1; possible D gene TRBD1, 5 bases. The CDR3 totals 12 residues. Trimming took 6 bases from V and 2 from J, leaving 10 bases between them. Germline loops: CDR1 DFQATT, CDR2 SNEGSKA (reference sequence). The CDR3 region is CSAATGNTEAFF. The DNA of the CDR3 is TGCAGTGCCGCTACAGGAAACACTGAAGCTTTCTTT.

At least ten counts were recorded for this clonotype. The V call is TRBV7-8, the J call TRBJ2-7, with D maybe TRBD1 (5 bases). V lost 0 bases to trimming and J lost 2 bases, with 11 bases between them. CDR3 length: 15 amino acids. Looked up from germline, CDR1 is SGHVS and CDR2 is FQNEAQ. The CDR3 DNA reads TGTGCCAGCAGCTTAGCCCGGACAAAAACCTACGAGCAGTACTTC. This codes for CASSLARTKTYEQYF.

This chain connects TRBV7-9 to TRBJ2-1; 7 bases fit TRBD2. This CDR3 is built from 15 residues. V lost 4 bases to trimming and J lost 9 bases; unmatched junction nucleotides: 12. Germline V lookup: CDR1 SEHNR, CDR2 FQNEAQ (reference sequence). CDR3 sequence reads: CASSWEGGEFGEQFF. In DNA, the CDR3 is TGTGCCAGCAGCTGGGAGGGAGGCGAATTCGGTGAGCAGTTCTTC.

The table lists this clonotype with a few counts. The chain uses TRBV19 and TRBJ1-1, with 9 positions matching TRBD1. Trimming at V came to 4 bases and at J to 1 base, leaving 4 bases not matched to a gene. Looked up from germline, CDR1 is LNHDA and CDR2 is SQIVND (reference sequence). The CDR3 spans 15 residues. The CDR3, as DNA: TGTGCCAGTAGTACCCCGACAGGGGGGAACACTGAAGCTTTCTTT. Its translation is CASSTPTGGNTEAFF. The whole variable domain, remainder taken from reference TRBV19 and TRBJ1-1, is DGGITQSPKYLFRKEGQNVTLSCEQNLNHDAMYWYRQDPGQGLRLIYYSQIVNDFQKGDIAEGYSVSREKKESFPLTVTSAQKNPTAFYLCASSTPTGGNTEAFFGQGTRLTVV.

The genes are TRBV18 and TRBJ1-5; tentatively, D is TRBD1 (5 bases). This CDR3 is built from 15 residues. Trimming removed 1 base at V and 0 bases at J, with 7 bases between. CDR1 is KGHSH and CDR2 is LQKENI in the germline V gene. Here the CDR3 DNA reads TGTGCCAGCTCACCACGCAGGGATAGCAATCAGCCCCAGCATTTT. Translation: CASSPRRDSNQPQHF.

There are many counts of this clonotype. The chain has TRBV5-1 and TRBJ2-1, with 9 bases matching TRBD2. Losses at the gene ends were 5 bases for V and 2 bases for J; bases not matched to a gene: 2. The CDR3 is made up of 14 amino acids. Germline V gene lookup returns CDR1 SGHRS and CDR2 YFSETQ. The CDR3 loop is CASRIAGAYNEQFF. CDR3 bases: TGCGCCAGCAGAATAGCGGGAGCCTACAATGAGCAGTTCTTC.